This T cell receptor beta chain was retrieved from a study of patients with pleural tuberculosis. A single record per CDR3 protein comes from TCRdb applying MiXCR to the reads. The profile shows around 30,000 distinct CDR3 sequences, 18% of them singletons. V was pared by 0 bases and J by 3 bases, with 14 bases between. This CDR3 is built from 16 residues. In germline, CDR1 is DFQATT, CDR2 SNEGSKA (reference sequence). This clonotype was recorded many times. Sequencing used peripheral blood. The source is a human donor with pleural tuberculosis. The chain uses TRBV20-1 and TRBJ2-2, with D hard to call. The CDR3 reads CSARDGFSGYTGELFF. The CDR3 nucleotides read TGCAGTGCTAGAGATGGTTTCAGTGGGTACACCGGGGAGCTGTTTTTT.